The 5 T cell receptor beta chains below come from one sample, sequenced in a study of blood T cells in healthy people across ages. PCR was performed a second time for 7 to 11 cycles using a sample-barcoded 5' primer and a J-beta primer mix. Via MiXCR, TCRdb re-called the 5' RACE reads, giving one row per CDR3 protein. The sample holds 760,000 or so distinct CDR3 sequences, around 25% seen once. This sample also appeared in a second study, on T cells of mothers and their children.

Sequences were obtained from blood. The receptors were gathered from a boy younger than 18 in good health.

The chain has TRBV3-1 and TRBJ2-1, with TRBD2 identical over 15 bases. The germline gives CDR1 LGHDT, CDR2 YNNKEL (reference sequence). The V and J ends lost 2 bases and 13 bases, in that order; junction bases with no gene match: 15. The CDR3 sequence is 18 residues long. CDR3 in amino acids: CASSQRGLAGGFLLPQFF. The CDR3 region has the DNA TGTGCCAGCAGCCAAAGGGGACTAGCGGGAGGTTTTCTGCTCCCCCAGTTCTTC.

This clonotype was counted only a few times. This rearrangement joins TRBV29-1 to TRBJ2-7; maybe TRBD1 (5 bases). The CDR3 runs 15 residues. CDR1 and CDR2 (germline): SQVTM, ANQGSEA. The V end lost 2 bases, the J end lost 6 bases, and 20 bases lay between the germline ends. DNA of the CDR3: TGCAGCGTTGAATTTTGGGGCCCCGGCGGTCTCGAGCAGTACTTC. Translated, it gives CSVEFWGPGGLEQYF.

In its sample, this clonotype was seen a few times. The rearrangement joins TRBV9 to TRBJ2-2; 9 bases map to TRBD2. CDR3 length: 15 amino acids. V was clipped by 5 bases and J by 5 bases; unmatched bases: 7. CDR1 is SGDLS and CDR2 is YYNGEE in the germline V gene. The CDR3 protein is CASRRAGGQTGELFF. The CDR3 DNA reads as TGTGCCAGCAGACGAGCGGGAGGCCAGACCGGGGAGCTGTTTTTT. The full variable domain, rest sourced from reference TRBV9 and TRBJ2-2, is DSGVTQTPKHLITATGQRVTLRCSPRSGDLSVYWYQQSLDQGLQFLIQYYNGEERAKGNILERFSAQQFPDLHSELNLSSLELGDSALYFCASRRAGGQTGELFFGEGSRLTVL.

The gene calls are TRBV11-2 and TRBJ2-7; D might be TRBD1 (5 bases). This CDR3 spans 16 amino acids. V lost 4 bases and J lost 3, with 19 bases in between. Germline V gene data show CDR1 as SGHAT and CDR2 as FQNNGV. In DNA form, the CDR3 reads TGTGCCAGCAGCTCACAGAAATTTGGACACCTCTACGAGCAGTACTTC. Encoded protein: CASSSQKFGHLYEQYF.

The chain couples TRBV29-1 to TRBJ1-2; TRBD1 might be the D (6 bases). The germline CDR1 and CDR2 sequences are SQVTM and ANQGSEA. The CDR3 contains 11 residues. The ends were cut back, 4 bases at V and 8 bases at J, with 11 bases in the middle. The CDR3 loop is CSVAQGKGYTF. The CDR3 region has the DNA TGCAGCGTTGCCCAGGGGAAAGGCTACACCTTC.